The clone carrying this T cell receptor (beta chain) was counted a single time. These data come from a study of blood T cell repertoires in COVID-19. Background on the study: Samples of COVID-19 (acute and convalescent) were obtained from the United States, Italy and Spain. T cells, B-cell-depleted T cells, or PBMCs provided the cDNA or gDNA that served as material.

As handled by the study authors: Researchers report that nucleated cell counts were estimated from reference gene primer amplification. The protocol was immunoSEQ multiplex PCR, while the TCRdb copy is restricted to in-frame clones and leaves out a portion. That table furnishes V, J and clone size, whereas the DNA furnished D and trimming. In the table there are 250,000 to 350,000 clones, 80% to 95% of which are singletons. Sequenced sample: peripheral blood. The receptor was derived from a woman under 40 with COVID-19, enrolled during active disease.

The CDR3 DNA sequence: TGTGCCAGCAGCAAAGAAAGACTAGCGGGCCCAAGGGAGCAGTTCTTC. This translates into CASSKERLAGPREQFF. The genes are TRBV21-1 and TRBJ2-1; the listed D gene, TRBD2, was not tested against the DNA. TRBV21-1 is a pseudogene segment. CDR3 length: 16 amino acids.